These 32 T cell receptor beta chains share one sample of origin, sequenced in a study of response to subunit inactivated influenza vaccine. TCRdb used MiXCR to reprocess the RT-PCR reads, holding one entry per CDR3 protein. The table shows hundreds of thousands of distinct CDR3 sequences, with approximately 10% occurring only once. The data also belong to a second study, concerning T cells expressing NK-cell markers. That paper notes: Making the TCR beta cDNA relied on 5'RACE template switching with UMIs.

The sample here was PBMCs from blood, taken on the day of vaccination. Receptors were obtained from a man between 45 and 60 years old who received an inactivated influenza vaccine.

CDR3 nucleotides: TGCAGTGCTATGACTAGCGGGGGGGCCGGGTTGTACAATGAGCAGTTCTTC. Protein sequence: CSAMTSGGAGLYNEQFF. V is TRBV20-1 and J is TRBJ2-1; 14 bases align to TRBD2. The germline V gene encodes CDR1 DFQATT and CDR2 SNEGSKA (reference sequence). CDR3 length: 17 amino acids. Unmatched junction bases numbered 9, after V lost 4 bases and J lost 4 bases.

The V call is TRBV9, the J call TRBJ2-3, with TRBD2 matching 11 bases. The CDR3 covers 16 residues. The germline gives CDR1 SGDLS, CDR2 YYNGEE. The junction had 9 bases not matched to a gene; V was cut back by 3 bases and J by 6 bases. The CDR3 reads CASSARTSGSIDTQYF. In nucleotides, the CDR3 is TGTGCCAGCAGCGCCCGCACTAGCGGGAGTATTGATACGCAGTATTTT.

This clonotype was counted at least ten times. The V gene is TRBV12-3 or TRBV12-4, the J gene TRBJ1-6, with D perhaps TRBD1 (6 bases). CDR3 length equals 13 residues. V gave up 6 bases and J gave up 5 bases, with 8 bases separating them. CDR3 sequence reads: CASRDSNNSPLHF. The DNA of the CDR3 is TGTGCCAGCAGGGACAGCAATAATTCACCCCTCCACTTT.

This clonotype was found a few times. CDR3 nucleotides: TGCGCCAGCAGCGCGAGACAGCGGAACACTGAAGCTTTCTTT. It codes for CASSARQRNTEAFF. The chain links TRBV5-1 to TRBJ1-1; a weak D match, TRBD1 (5 bases). The germline V and J ends were trimmed by 4 bases and 1 base, with 11 bases remaining between them. Germline loops: CDR1 SGHRS, CDR2 YFSETQ. This CDR3 is built from 14 residues.

There are a few counts of this clonotype. The chain has TRBV5-1 and TRBJ2-3; D remains ambiguous. The CDR3 loop spans 15 amino acids. Trimming left V 0 bases short and J 4 bases short, with 12 bases between. From germline, CDR1 is SGHRS and CDR2 YFSETQ. CDR3 region: CASSLGPSMADTQYF. CDR3 in DNA: TGCGCCAGCAGCTTGGGACCTTCTATGGCAGATACGCAGTATTTT.

This clonotype was observed a handful of times. The V and J genes are TRBV5-1 and TRBJ2-1, with 9 bases fitting TRBD2. Per the germline V gene, CDR1 is SGHRS and CDR2 is YFSETQ. V dropped 3 bases and J dropped 0; count of bases not matched to a gene: 4. The CDR3 is made up of 16 amino acids. The CDR3 region is CASSSKLAGSYNEQFF. CDR3 coding DNA: TGCGCCAGCAGCTCAAAACTAGCGGGCTCCTACAATGAGCAGTTCTTC.

V and J are TRBV4-3 and TRBJ2-2, with TRBD1 identical over 8 bases. With 4 bases clipped from V and 1 base from J, the junction kept 5 bases outside the gene matches. The germline V gene encodes CDR1 LGHNA and CDR2 YSLEER. This CDR3 is 16 amino acids long. CDR3 sequence reads: CASSPWTGLNTGELFF. The CDR3 region has the DNA TGCGCCAGCAGCCCTTGGACAGGGCTGAACACCGGGGAGCTGTTTTTT.

This chain joins TRBV29-1 and TRBJ1-5, with TRBD1 matching 9 bases. This CDR3 region has 13 residues. The V gene's germline CDR1 is SQVTM and CDR2 ANQGSEA. J lost 5 bases, V lost 6 bases, and 5 bases had no gene match. The CDR3 region has the DNA TGCAGCGTGGGACAGGGAAGGGATCAGCCCCAGCATTTT. It specifies CSVGQGRDQPQHF.

The chain employs TRBV19 and TRBJ2-7; D unresolved. The germline V gene has CDR1 LNHDA and CDR2 SQIVND (reference sequence). The CDR3 covers 12 residues. V was pared by 3 bases and J by 11 bases, with 14 bases between. CDR3 in amino acids: CASSIGSSLKYF. The CDR3 DNA is TGTGCCAGTAGTATCGGTTCCAGTCTCAAGTACTTC.

This clonotype was found many times. The V call is TRBV5-1, the J call TRBJ2-7; D tentatively fits TRBD1 or TRBD2 (5 bases each). CDR1 is SGHRS and CDR2 is YFSETQ in the germline V gene. The CDR3 consists of 14 residues. V dropped 5 bases and J dropped 0 bases, with 12 bases sitting between them. The DNA of the CDR3 is TGCGCCAGCAGGCAGGGACCGGTCTCCTACGAGCAGTACTTC. Translating it yields CASRQGPVSYEQYF.

Many counts were recorded for this clonotype. This rearrangement joins TRBV6-5 to TRBJ2-4; 12 nucleotides agree with TRBD2. The junction had 2 bases not matched to a gene; V was cut back by 4 bases and J by 4 bases. CDR3 length: 15 amino acids. Germline lookup yields CDR1 MNHEY and CDR2 SVGAGI. CDR3 DNA: TGTGCCAGCAGTTTAGGGACTAGCGGGAAAAACATTCAGTACTTC. This codes for CASSLGTSGKNIQYF.

The chain couples TRBV5-6 to TRBJ2-1, with 13 bases aligning to TRBD2. Per germline, CDR1 SGHDT and CDR2 YYEEEE. V trimming: 3 bases; J trimming: 5 bases; junction bases outside the gene matches: 2. The CDR3 length is 15 residues. CDR3 region: CASSWGTSGNNEQFF. In DNA form, the CDR3 reads TGTGCCAGCAGCTGGGGGACTAGCGGGAACAATGAGCAGTTCTTC.

As for this clonotype: This may be a read error: a much more frequent sequence differs by one nucleotide. The chain is built from TRBV3-1 and TRBJ2-7; D ambiguous. This CDR3 contains 12 residues. Trimming took 1 base from V and 4 from J, leaving 5 bases between them. CDR1 and CDR2 from the germline V gene are LGHDT and YNNKEL (reference sequence). The CDR3 nucleotides are TGTGCCAGCAGCCAAGGGTGGTACGAGCAGTACTTC. This codes for CASSQGWYEQYF.

This clonotype occurred many times. The chain links TRBV7-6 to TRBJ2-3; a weak D match, TRBD2 (7 bases). The CDR3 is 16 residues long. Trimming stripped 1 base from V and 4 bases from J, with 15 bases between. Germline V lookup: CDR1 SGHVS, CDR2 FNYEAQ. The CDR3 nucleotides are TGTGCCAGCAGCTTAGGCCGGCAGGGGAGGGCAGATACGCAGTATTTT. Residues: CASSLGRQGRADTQYF.

This clonotype was detected only a few times. The chain is built from TRBV7-2 and TRBJ2-7; tentative D call: TRBD2 (5 bases). The CDR3 sequence is 13 residues long. Germline loops: CDR1 SGHTA, CDR2 FQGNSA. V lost 6 bases, J lost 3 bases, and 12 bases lay in between. The CDR3 region has the DNA TGTGCCAGCAGTAGCGTGCAGCACTACGAGCAGTACTTC. It is translated as CASSSVQHYEQYF.

The chain is built from TRBV12-3 or TRBV12-4 and TRBJ2-5, with D hard to call. The CDR3 covers 17 residues. V was clipped by 6 bases and J by 1 base, with 21 bases between them. The CDR3 bases are TGTGCCAGCAGCCGCGGAGTTAATCACGGCATCCAAGAGACCCAGTACTTC. This encodes CASSRGVNHGIQETQYF.

This clonotype was counted only a few times. The chain joins TRBV25-1 to TRBJ1-5, with TRBD1 identical over 7 bases. The CDR3 sequence is 16 residues long. V lost 5 bases, J lost 1 base, and 8 bases stayed unmatched. Per the germline V gene, CDR1 is MGHDK and CDR2 is SYGVNS. This CDR3 is CASSPQGEGSNQPQHF. DNA of the CDR3: TGTGCCAGCAGTCCTCAGGGGGAGGGAAGCAATCAGCCCCAGCATTTT. The variable domain in full, with the rest retrieved from reference TRBV25-1 and TRBJ1-5, is EADIYQTPRYLVIGTGKKITLECSQTMGHDKMYWYQQDPGMELHLIHYSYGVNSTEKGDLSSESTVSRIRTEHFPLTLESARPSHTSQYLCASSPQGEGSNQPQHFGDGTRLSIL.

V gene TRBV11-1 combines with J gene TRBJ2-1, with 15 bases matching TRBD2. Germline assignment: CDR1 SGHAT and CDR2 FQDESV (reference sequence). V trimming: 4 bases; J trimming: 0 bases; junction bases outside the gene matches: 7. The CDR3 contains 19 residues. The CDR3 nucleotides are TGTGCCAGCAGCTCCCGGACTAGCGGGGGGGGAAGCTCCTACAATGAGCAGTTCTTC. It codes for CASSSRTSGGGSSYNEQFF.

The V and J genes are TRBV20-1 and TRBJ2-4, with no clear D. V was trimmed by 3 bases and J by 4 bases, leaving 4 bases between them. CDR3 length: 11 amino acids. Germline loops: CDR1 DFQATT, CDR2 SNEGSKA (reference sequence). CDR3 amino acids: CSASYKNIQYF. The CDR3 region has the DNA TGCAGTGCTAGTTATAAAAACATTCAGTACTTC.

This clonotype was seen more than once but under ten times. The chain couples TRBV23-1 to TRBJ1-5; 8 bases agree with TRBD1. TRBV23-1 falls under the ORF class, with uncertain function. Trimming at V came to 0 bases and at J to 7 bases, leaving 5 bases not matched to a gene. CDR3 length equals 15 residues. The CDR3 DNA reads as TGCGCCAGCAGTCAATCGGAGACAGGGGAACAGCCCCAGCATTTT. It encodes CASSQSETGEQPQHF.

This clonotype showed up just a few times. The chain employs TRBV4-3 and TRBJ2-1; tentatively, D is TRBD1 or TRBD2 (5 bases each). Germline CDR1 is LGHNA and CDR2 is YSLEER. The CDR3 length is 14 residues. V was cut by 3 bases and J by 5 bases, with 11 bases left in between. CDR3 in DNA: TGCGCCAGCAGCCAGAGAAGGGGACACAATGAGCAGTTCTTC. Translation: CASSQRRGHNEQFF.

This clonotype came up once. The CDR3 here is CASSIYSGKADTQYF. The CDR3 nucleotides read TGTGCCAGTAGTATATACAGCGGGAAGGCAGATACGCAGTATTTT. The chain employs TRBV19 and TRBJ2-3, with 7 nucleotides matching TRBD2. The CDR3 consists of 15 residues. Germline lookup yields CDR1 LNHDA and CDR2 SQIVND (reference sequence). V lost 2 bases to trimming and J lost 4 bases; unmatched junction nucleotides: 6.

This clonotype appeared a few times. The rearrangement uses TRBV7-2 and TRBJ2-2; D is undetermined. V dropped 5 bases and J dropped 3 bases, with 10 bases sitting between them. CDR3 length: 14 amino acids. Germline V gene data show CDR1 as SGHTA and CDR2 as FQGNSA. The CDR3 region has the DNA TGTGCCAGCAGCACGGGTCCACACACCGGGGAGCTGTTTTTT. This codes for CASSTGPHTGELFF.

This sequence joins TRBV5-1 and TRBJ2-5, with TRBD2 identical over 10 bases. Per germline, CDR1 SGHRS and CDR2 YFSETQ. This CDR3 has 15 residues. V shed 1 base and J 5 bases; nucleotides not matched to a gene: 5. CDR3: CASSLLAGGLETQYF. As DNA, the CDR3 is TGCGCCAGCAGCTTGTTAGCGGGGGGTCTGGAGACCCAGTACTTC.

Many counts were recorded for this clonotype. The chain employs TRBV6-5 and TRBJ2-4; possibly TRBD1 for D (5 bases). Germline V lookup: CDR1 MNHEY, CDR2 SVGAGI. Trimming took off 7 bases at V and 1 base at J, with 5 bases between the two ends. The CDR3 totals 12 residues. The CDR3 is CASKGAKNIQYF. DNA of the CDR3: TGTGCCAGCAAGGGGGCCAAAAACATTCAGTACTTC.

This clonotype turned up a few times. The CDR3 reads CASSLFGGNEQYF. In DNA, the CDR3 is TGTGCCAGCAGTTTGTTCGGGGGGAATGAGCAGTACTTC. The chain recombines TRBV28 with TRBJ2-7; 7 positions match TRBD2. The CDR3 is 13 residues long. The V gene end was trimmed by 3 bases and the J gene end by 7 bases; junction bases not matched to a gene: 6. In germline, CDR1 is MDHEN, CDR2 SYDVKM.

In this sample, this clonotype turned up a few times. The J gene is TRBJ2-7, the V gene TRBV28; D is ambiguous. The CDR3 contains 10 residues. With 5 bases removed from V and 6 bases from J, the gap between germline ends came to 5 bases. The germline V gene has CDR1 MDHEN and CDR2 SYDVKM. The CDR3 DNA reads as TGTGCCAGCAGTATTAGCGAGCAGTACTTC. Protein product: CASSISEQYF.

V usage is TRBV30 and J usage is TRBJ2-3; maybe TRBD2 (6 bases). The V end lost 1 base, the J end lost 2 bases, and 19 bases lay between the germline ends. The CDR3 consists of 17 residues. Germline V gives CDR1 GTSNPN, CDR2 SVGIG (reference sequence). The CDR3 DNA sequence: TGTGCCTGGAGTGGAAACATCCGGGACTCCTACACAGATACGCAGTATTTT. It codes for CAWSGNIRDSYTDTQYF.

This clonotype was observed a handful of times. The chain has TRBV7-2 and TRBJ2-7, with D possibly being TRBD1 or TRBD2 (5 bases each). CDR1 is SGHTA and CDR2 is FQGNSA in the germline V gene. This CDR3 has 14 amino acids. Trimming pared 1 base from V and 4 bases from J, leaving 11 bases between. CDR3 sequence reads: CASSLVGVLYEQYF. As DNA, the CDR3 is TGTGCCAGCAGCTTAGTGGGGGTCCTTTACGAGCAGTACTTC.

On this clonotype: One end of the junction fails to match germline, which may point to a read error. V gene TRBV9 combines with J gene TRBJ1-6; 8 nucleotides align to TRBD1. The germline gives CDR1 SGDLS, CDR2 YYNGEE. The CDR3 spans 16 residues. This chain's CDR3 is CVSSVAPGQDNSPLHF. In DNA, the CDR3 is TGTGTCAGCAGCGTAGCTCCGGGACAGGATAATTCACCCCTCCACTTT.

This clonotype was seen a handful of times. The chain is built from TRBV2 and TRBJ2-3, with D possibly called TRBD1 or TRBD2 (5 bases each). Per germline, CDR1 SNHLY and CDR2 FYNNEI. The CDR3 length is 14 residues. The V and J ends lost 2 bases and 0 bases respectively, with 6 bases between them. The CDR3 protein is CASSEWGSTDTQYF. In DNA form, the CDR3 reads TGTGCCAGCAGTGAATGGGGGAGCACAGATACGCAGTATTTT.

The CDR3 protein is CASSQMALGRASYEQYF. As DNA, the CDR3 is TGCGCCAGCAGCCAAATGGCATTGGGGCGGGCCTCCTACGAGCAGTACTTC. The gene calls are TRBV4-3 and TRBJ2-7, with D perhaps being TRBD1 or TRBD2 (5 bases each). Trimming pared 2 bases from V and 0 bases from J, leaving 17 bases between. Germline CDR1 and CDR2: LGHNA and YSLEER. The CDR3 has 17 residues.